The 5 T cell receptor beta chains presented below share a single source sample, sequenced in a study of persistence of HIV-infected CD4 T cells. Which antigens these TCRs recognize remains unknown. Stimulation used 9 to 10 ug/mL lysate from CMV-infected fibroblasts. CD4+ T cells upregulating both CD40 ligand and CD69 were sorted as responding cells. The libraries were made with immunoSEQ version 4 in survey mode. The method was immunoSEQ multiplex PCR; TCRdb's version includes in-frame clones alone and lacks a portion of them. The profile covers 15,000 to 20,000 clones, with around 82% appearing a single time and about 6.8% taken by the ten largest. The material sequenced was CD4+ T cells sorted from PBMCs after roughly 19-hour stimulation, taken from a patient who received antiretroviral therapy. These receptors came from an adult man with HIV who was CMV-seropositive.

The rearrangement links TRBV6-1 to TRBJ1-6; D ambiguous. Looked up from germline, CDR1 is MNHNS and CDR2 is SASEGT. The CDR3 is 17 amino acids. V was pared by 2 bases and J by 10 bases, with 21 bases between. DNA of the CDR3: TGTGCCAGCAGTGAATTTGTTGTAGACCCTGGAGGGTCACCCCTCCACTTT. Translating gives CASSEFVVDPGGSPLHF.

The chain combines TRBV11-2 with TRBJ2-3; 14 bases align to TRBD2. The length of the CDR3 is 18 residues. CDR1 is SGHAT, CDR2 FQNNGV, per germline. V shed 3 bases and J 3 bases; nucleotides not matched to a gene: 8. CDR3 bases: TGTGCCAGCAGCTTGAGGACTAGCGGGGGGTTAAGGACAGATACGCAGTATTTT. Amino acid sequence: CASSLRTSGGLRTDTQYF.

The V gene is TRBV9, the J gene TRBJ2-7; tentatively, D is TRBD2 (5 bases). This CDR3 contains 16 residues. The ends were cut back, 0 bases at V and 3 bases at J, with 16 bases in the middle. The germline V gene encodes CDR1 SGDLS and CDR2 YYNGEE. As DNA, the CDR3 is TGTGCCAGCAGCGTAGCGGGGTCCTCCTCTTTCTACGAGCAGTACTTC. It is translated as CASSVAGSSSFYEQYF. Full variable domain (remainder filled in from reference TRBV9 and TRBJ2-7): DSGVTQTPKHLITATGQRVTLRCSPRSGDLSVYWYQQSLDQGLQFLIQYYNGEERAKGNILERFSAQQFPDLHSELNLSSLELGDSALYFCASSVAGSSSFYEQYFGPGTRLTVT.

The chain carries TRBV5-4 and TRBJ2-1, with D perhaps matching TRBD1 or TRBD2 (5 bases each). The V gene lost 0 bases and the J gene lost 4 bases, with 14 bases spanning the gap. The CDR3 length is 16 residues. In germline, CDR1 is SGHNT, CDR2 YYREEE (reference sequence). In nucleotides, the CDR3 is TGTGCCAGCAGCTTGGCCCTCGGGACGGTATACAATGAGCAGTTCTTC. It is translated as CASSLALGTVYNEQFF.

The CDR3 DNA reads as TGTGCCAGCAGTTGGGGACAGGGCTCTGGAAACACCATATATTTT. Its protein is CASSWGQGSGNTIYF. V and J are TRBV6-5 and TRBJ1-3, with TRBD1 matching 9 bases. This CDR3 has 15 amino acids. Unmatched junction bases numbered 1, after V lost 4 bases and J lost 0 bases. The V gene's germline CDR1 is MNHEY and CDR2 SVGAGI.